What follows are 30 T cell receptor beta chains derived from one specimen sequenced in a study of shared clonotypes between healthy human individuals (dated by TCRdb to about 2020). The library was built by means of the immunoSEQ multiplex PCR assay. Imported from immuneACCESS, the table was reduced by TCRdb to in-frame sequences with V and J called. These copies leave out some clones; in studies compared against another copy, an unresolved V gene accounts for under half, and the cause of the remainder is not known. For this sample the table gives about 710,000 clones, of which around 77% were detected only once. Under 2% of the sample comes from the top ten. Sequenced material: memory CD4+ T cells sorted from blood. Per the publication, the cell subset or site label means: CD45RA-negative fraction. These receptors were obtained from a woman in her 30s in good health.

The V call is TRBV30, the J call TRBJ1-3; D ambiguous. Germline V CDR1 and CDR2: GTSNPN, SVGIG (reference sequence). V was cut by 7 bases and J by 0 bases, with 16 bases left in between. CDR3 size: 15 residues. The CDR3 DNA sequence: TGTGCCTCTCCTTTGGGCCCCGGCTCTGGAAACACCATATATTTT. Residues: CASPLGPGSGNTIYF.

The J gene is TRBJ2-1, the V gene TRBV28, with TRBD2 matching 8 bases. V gave up 3 bases and J gave up 5 bases; unmatched junction bases: 9. The V gene's germline CDR1 is MDHEN and CDR2 SYDVKM. The CDR3 sequence is 16 residues long. DNA of the CDR3: TGTGCCAGCAGTTTTTTCAGCGGGGGTGGACACAATGAGCAGTTCTTC. It is translated as CASSFFSGGGHNEQFF.

The table lists this clone with a few counts. V usage is TRBV7-9 and J usage is TRBJ1-1; maybe TRBD1 (5 bases). V was trimmed by 3 bases and J by 0 bases, leaving 11 bases between them. The germline CDR1 and CDR2 sequences are SEHNR and FQNEAQ (reference sequence). The CDR3 covers 15 residues. The CDR3 coding sequence is TGTGCCAGCAGCTTGGGGGGATCCCTGAACACTGAAGCTTTCTTT. It specifies CASSLGGSLNTEAFF.

This chain connects TRBV27 to TRBJ2-7; 7 positions agree with TRBD2. Germline values: CDR1 MNHEY, CDR2 SMNVEV (reference sequence). This CDR3 is 13 amino acids long. With V trimmed by 5 bases and J by 3 bases, 4 bases remained unmatched. The CDR3 spells CASSRAGNYEQYF. The CDR3 DNA reads TGTGCCAGCAGTCGAGCGGGAAACTACGAGCAGTACTTC.

The rearrangement joins TRBV14 to TRBJ2-5, with 9 bases aligning to TRBD2. The CDR3 has 16 residues. The germline gives CDR1 SGHDN, CDR2 FVKESK. V shed 0 bases, J shed 5 bases, and the junction held 7 bases outside the gene matches. CDR3: CASSQDIIAGVETQYF. CDR3 coding DNA: TGTGCCAGCAGCCAAGATATAATAGCGGGAGTCGAGACCCAGTACTTC.

The V and J genes are TRBV16 and TRBJ1-1; no clear D. The CDR3 is made up of 16 amino acids. From germline, CDR1 is KGHSY and CDR2 FQNENV. V lost 0 bases and J 5 bases, leaving 16 bases between the germline ends. The CDR3 nucleotides read TGTGCCAGCAGCCAATCCTATTCAAGGCAAACGACTGAAGCTTTCTTT. Its translation: CASSQSYSRQTTEAFF.

The CDR3 is CASSSSLGGTYEQYF. In DNA, the CDR3 is TGTGCCAGCAGTTCATCGTTGGGGGGAACCTACGAGCAGTACTTC. V and J are TRBV6-5 and TRBJ2-7; tentative D call: TRBD2 (6 bases). Germline V gene lookup returns CDR1 MNHEY and CDR2 SVGAGI. The CDR3 is 15 amino acids. The V and J ends lost 4 bases and 2 bases respectively, with 15 bases between them.

This chain uses TRBV13 with TRBJ2-3; D is unresolved. The germline gives CDR1 PRHDT, CDR2 FYEKMQ (reference sequence). Trimming cost V 4 bases and J 2 bases, with 4 bases left between them. The CDR3 loop spans 12 amino acids. In DNA, the CDR3 is TGTGCCAGCAGCTCCAACACAGATACGCAGTATTTT. Protein: CASSSNTDTQYF.

The chain recombines TRBV5-1 with TRBJ2-7; the D call may be TRBD1 or TRBD2 (5 bases each). V was trimmed by 1 base and J by 4 bases, leaving 18 bases between them. CDR1 and CDR2 (germline): SGHRS, YFSETQ. The length of the CDR3 is 16 residues. This CDR3 reads CASSLSPGPSLYEQYF. CDR3 DNA sequence: TGCGCCAGCAGCTTGTCCCCGGGACCATCCCTGTACGAGCAGTACTTC.

The CDR3 spells CASSSSSRGANEKLFF. CDR3 DNA sequence: TGTGCCAGCAGTTCGTCCTCCAGGGGGGCTAATGAAAAACTGTTTTTT. V is TRBV6-5 and J is TRBJ1-4; the match to TRBD1 covers 7 bases. The V and J ends lost 4 bases and 3 bases, in that order; junction bases with no gene match: 8. CDR3 length: 16 amino acids. Per the germline V gene, CDR1 is MNHEY and CDR2 is SVGAGI.

Relative to its sample, this clone is medium-sized. At the DNA level, this CDR3 is encoded by other sequences in the same sample as well. The chain links TRBV18 to TRBJ2-7, with a weak D call TRBD1 (6 bases). Germline V gives CDR1 KGHSH, CDR2 LQKENI. V lost 3 bases to trimming and J lost 6 bases, with 12 bases between them. The length of the CDR3 is 13 residues. The CDR3 nucleotides are TGTGCCAGCTCACCGGACAGCCTGGGCGAGCAGTACTTC. Its protein is CASSPDSLGEQYF.

For this clone: Additional DNA sequences in this sample encode the identical CDR3. V is TRBV5-1 and J is TRBJ2-2; TRBD1 matches at 7 bases. There are 15 residues in the CDR3. The germline V gene has CDR1 SGHRS and CDR2 YFSETQ. The V segment lost 4 bases and the J segment 3 bases; nucleotides outside the gene matches: 6. CDR3: CASSPGDRDTGELFF. The CDR3 coding sequence is TGCGCCAGCAGCCCTGGCGACAGGGACACCGGGGAGCTGTTTTTT.

V and J are TRBV6-6 and TRBJ2-4; the D gene is possibly TRBD1 (6 bases). Trimming shortened V by 6 bases and J by 5 bases, and 14 bases separated the two germline ends. CDR3 length equals 14 residues. Germline-derived CDR1 and CDR2 are MNHNY and SVGAGI (reference sequence). The DNA for the CDR3 is TGTGCCAGCAGAGCCGATTACAGGGAAAACATTCAGTACTTC. It codes for CASRADYRENIQYF.

This clone was seen a single time. This chain uses TRBV10-1 with TRBJ2-1; the D is unclear. The CDR3 runs 12 residues. CDR1 is WNHNN and CDR2 is SYGVQD in the germline V gene (reference sequence). The germline V and J ends were trimmed by 3 bases and 9 bases, with 9 bases remaining between them. The CDR3 coding sequence is TGCGCCAGCAGTGATCCGATGGGTGAGCAGTTCTTC. It encodes CASSDPMGEQFF.

This chain joins TRBV5-4 and TRBJ2-4; no reliable D call. The CDR3 contains 16 residues. V was clipped by 1 base and J by 1 base, with 12 bases between them. CDR1 SGHNT and CDR2 YYREEE come from the germline V gene (reference sequence). CDR3: CASSLKMARAKNIQYF. The DNA for the CDR3 is TGTGCCAGCAGCTTGAAAATGGCTCGGGCCAAAAACATTCAGTACTTC.

The genes are TRBV7-9 and TRBJ1-1; a weak D match, TRBD1 (5 bases). The V end lost 1 base, the J end lost 10 bases, and 10 bases lay between the germline ends. There are 12 residues in the CDR3. CDR1 SEHNR and CDR2 FQNEAQ come from the germline V gene (reference sequence). The CDR3 DNA reads as TGTGCCAGCAGCTTAGGGGGGAAAGGAGCTTTCTTT. Residues: CASSLGGKGAFF.

This sequence joins TRBV11-2 and TRBJ1-1, with D possibly TRBD1 on 5 matching bases. V was shortened by 1 base and J by 6 bases, with 18 bases between the two germline ends. Germline-derived CDR1 and CDR2 are SGHAT and FQNNGV. This CDR3 has 16 amino acids. The CDR3: CASSLVSGAMGAEAFF. The CDR3 DNA sequence: TGTGCCAGCAGCTTAGTCTCTGGGGCCATGGGCGCTGAAGCTTTCTTT.

This chain connects TRBV16 to TRBJ1-2; D is unresolved. CDR1 and CDR2 from the germline V gene are KGHSY and FQNENV. V was trimmed by 3 bases and J by 6 bases, leaving 11 bases between them. There are 13 residues in the CDR3. In DNA, the CDR3 is TGTGCCAGCAGCCAGGCCCGTGATAATGGCTACACCTTC. This gives the protein CASSQARDNGYTF.

The chain is built from TRBV10-1 and TRBJ2-3; 10 nucleotides line up with TRBD2. The CDR3 runs 17 residues. J gave up 2 bases and V 2 bases, and 7 bases lay outside the gene matches. Germline values: CDR1 WNHNN, CDR2 SYGVQD (reference sequence). The CDR3 DNA follows: TGCGCCAGCAGTGAGAGCCCTAGCGGGAGACCCACAGATACGCAGTATTTT. It specifies CASSESPSGRPTDTQYF.

This chain uses TRBV6-5 with TRBJ2-5; TRBD1 matches at 7 bases. With 6 bases clipped from V and 5 bases from J, the junction kept 6 bases outside the gene matches. The CDR3 contains 13 residues. The germline gives CDR1 MNHEY, CDR2 SVGAGI. In DNA form, the CDR3 reads TGTGCCAGCAGCAACAGGGGCGTGGAGACCCAGTACTTC. This gives the protein CASSNRGVETQYF.

The chain joins TRBV2 to TRBJ2-3; the D is unclear. The V end was cut by 3 bases, the J end by 0 bases, with 13 bases between. The CDR3 is 16 amino acids. From germline, CDR1 is SNHLY and CDR2 FYNNEI. CDR3 sequence (DNA): TGTGCCAGCAGTGACAGTTGGACGGACAGCACAGATACGCAGTATTTT. Translated: CASSDSWTDSTDTQYF.

Note on this clone: This may stem from a read error, because a much larger clone lies one nucleotide away. The V call is TRBV11-1, the J call TRBJ2-3, with D unclear. The CDR3 extends over 12 amino acids. The germline gives CDR1 SGHAT, CDR2 FQDESV (reference sequence). V lost 5 bases and J lost 0, with 3 bases in between. This chain's CDR3 is CASSLSTDTQYF. CDR3 bases: TGTGCCAGCAGCCTGAGCACAGATACGCAGTATTTT.

The chain uses TRBV19 and TRBJ1-1; 9 positions agree with TRBD1. This CDR3 has 16 amino acids. V lost 3 bases, J lost 3 bases, and 8 bases stayed unmatched. Germline V gene sequence: CDR1 LNHDA, CDR2 SQIVND (reference sequence). CDR3 region: CASSIGDRDWDTEAFF. The CDR3 DNA reads as TGTGCCAGTAGTATCGGGGACAGGGACTGGGACACTGAAGCTTTCTTT.

This clone was seen a few times. The genes are TRBV5-1 and TRBJ1-2; the D gene is possibly TRBD1 (5 bases). Trimming removed 0 bases from V and 0 bases from J, with 15 bases in between. The CDR3 length is 17 residues. The germline CDR1 and CDR2 sequences are SGHRS and YFSETQ. The CDR3 nucleotides read TGCGCCAGCAGCTTGGTCTCGGCAGGGAACTCTAACTATGGCTACACCTTC. Its translation is CASSLVSAGNSNYGYTF.

This clone was seen many times. J is TRBJ2-3 and V is TRBV4-1, with 16 bases that match TRBD2. Looked up from germline, CDR1 is MGHRA and CDR2 is YSYEKL. V lost 3 bases, J lost 2 bases, and 8 bases stayed unmatched. This CDR3 spans 19 amino acids. In DNA form, the CDR3 reads TGCGCCAGCAGCCACTCGGGACTAGCGGGAGGGCAGATCACAGATACGCAGTATTTT. The encoded protein is CASSHSGLAGGQITDTQYF.

The count of this clone is one. The chain has TRBV5-1 and TRBJ1-2; 8 bases line up with TRBD1. The trim removed 4 bases at V and 7 bases at J, leaving 6 bases unmatched. The CDR3 covers 13 residues. In germline, CDR1 is SGHRS, CDR2 YFSETQ. This CDR3 is CASSVGQGGGYTF. Written as DNA, the CDR3 is TGCGCCAGCAGCGTCGGACAGGGCGGTGGCTACACCTTC.

With respect to this clone: The sample contains more than one DNA sequence encoding this CDR3. The genes are TRBV7-9 and TRBJ2-7; TRBD2 aligns across 8 bases. Looked up from germline, CDR1 is SEHNR and CDR2 is FQNEAQ (reference sequence). The V segment lost 5 bases and the J segment 4 bases; nucleotides outside the gene matches: 4. The CDR3 consists of 13 residues. The CDR3 nucleotides read TGTGCCAGCAGCCCAGGCGGGGGGTACGAGCAGTACTTC. Residues: CASSPGGGYEQYF. Filled out from reference TRBV7-9 and TRBJ2-7, the complete variable domain reads DTGVSQNPRHKITKRGQNVTFRCDPISEHNRLYWYRQTLGQGPEFLTYFQNEAQLEKSRLLSDRFSAERPKGSFSTLEIQRTEQGDSAMYLCASSPGGGYEQYFGPGTRLTVT.

This clone came up a few times. The V and J genes are TRBV5-1 and TRBJ2-2; TRBD2 agrees at 7 bases. This CDR3 is 16 amino acids long. Germline CDR1 is SGHRS and CDR2 is YFSETQ. Losses at the gene ends were 4 bases for V and 3 bases for J; bases not matched to a gene: 9. CDR3 coding DNA: TGCGCCAGCAGCCAAACCGGACTAGATTACACCGGGGAGCTGTTTTTT. Protein product: CASSQTGLDYTGELFF. The whole variable domain, remainder taken from reference TRBV5-1 and TRBJ2-2, is KAGVTQTPRYLIKTRGQQVTLSCSPISGHRSVSWYQQTPGQGLQFLFEYFSETQRNKGNFPGRFSGRQFSNSRSEMNVSTLELGDSALYLCASSQTGLDYTGELFFGEGSRLTVL.

In this sample, this clone turned up a few times. The chain is built from TRBV28 and TRBJ1-2, with D perhaps TRBD1 (6 bases). Germline values: CDR1 MDHEN, CDR2 SYDVKM. There are 11 residues in the CDR3. CDR3 region: CAHQGTYGYTF. In nucleotides, the CDR3 is TGTGCGCATCAGGGGACCTATGGCTACACCTTC.

The CDR3 DNA reads TGTGCTAGTGGTTTGGTACTTGGTAGCGGGACCCCGATCGGCAATGAGCAGTTCTTC. Translation: CASGLVLGSGTPIGNEQFF. The chain combines TRBV12-5 with TRBJ2-1, with 8 bases that match TRBD2. Germline V gene lookup returns CDR1 LGHNT and CDR2 FRNRAP. Trimming removed 0 bases from V and 6 bases from J; junction bases left unmatched: 16. The CDR3 runs to 19 residues.